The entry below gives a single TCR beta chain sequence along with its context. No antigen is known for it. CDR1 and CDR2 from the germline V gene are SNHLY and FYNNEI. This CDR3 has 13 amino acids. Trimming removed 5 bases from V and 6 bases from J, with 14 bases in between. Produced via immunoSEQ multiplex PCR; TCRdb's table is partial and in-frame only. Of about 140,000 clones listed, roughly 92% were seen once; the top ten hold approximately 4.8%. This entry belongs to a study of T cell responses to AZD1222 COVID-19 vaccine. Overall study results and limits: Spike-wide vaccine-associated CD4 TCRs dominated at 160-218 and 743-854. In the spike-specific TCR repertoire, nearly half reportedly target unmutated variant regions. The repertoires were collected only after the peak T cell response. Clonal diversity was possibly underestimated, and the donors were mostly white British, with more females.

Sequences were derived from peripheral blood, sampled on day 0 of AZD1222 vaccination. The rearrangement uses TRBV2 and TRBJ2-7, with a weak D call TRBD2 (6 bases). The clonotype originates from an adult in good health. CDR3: CASSRTSSFEQYF. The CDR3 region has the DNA TGTGCCAGCAGTCGTACTAGCTCGTTCGAGCAGTACTTC.